What follows describes a single T cell receptor (beta chain). What it binds is unknown. Amplification used 60 Vbeta primers and 13 Jbeta primers. Repertoires were generated with immunoSEQ multiplex PCR, while TCRdb's copy carries only in-frame clones and drops some. Among around 150,000 clones listed, roughly 79% were seen once. V lost 3 bases to trimming and J lost 7 bases; unmatched junction nucleotides: 19. Germline values: CDR1 SGHNT, CDR2 YYREEE (reference sequence). The CDR3 loop spans 18 amino acids. These data originate in a study of cytomegalovirus exposure and HLA in healthy donors. Study results and limitations: Later analysis showed most CMV-associated TCR beta chains appearing HLA-restricted. Reports indicate that TCR beta sequences accurately predicted the HLA-A and HLA-B alleles of most subjects.

This chain links TRBV5-4 with TRBJ2-3; TRBD1 matches 8 bases. The specimen was PBMCs. The TCR comes from a male donor in good health and CMV-seronegative. The CDR3 nucleotides read TGTGCCAGCAGCTCCTCCGGGACAGGCTCCCTCGGAATGTATACGCAGTATTTT. It codes for CASSSSGTGSLGMYTQYF.